This T cell receptor (beta chain) was documented in a study of cytomegalovirus exposure and HLA in healthy donors. About this clone: Its antigen is as yet unknown.

The PCR ran on 60 Vbeta and 13 Jbeta primers. Original processing methods: It was a later analysis that counted some 80 million unique TCR beta chains, of which roughly 11 million were shared. The table came from immunoSEQ multiplex PCR; TCRdb's copy has only in-frame clones and leaves some out. V and J calls plus clone size are reproduced from that table; the DNA served to infer D and trimming. The sample has roughly 200,000 clones; 70% to 85% are singletons. Study-level points and caveats: Under in vitro conditions, a few CMV-associated chains were confirmed as specific for CMV antigens. Upon later analysis, HLA-associated TCR beta chains proved more clonally expanded than other, equally common chains. Productive rates of about 90% or about 30% were seen for most TCR beta V segments in an earlier analysis.

The CDR3 totals 13 residues. With 5 bases clipped from V and 4 bases from J, the junction kept 4 bases outside the gene matches. CDR1 is SGHTA and CDR2 is FQGNSA in the germline V gene. The sequenced sample consisted of PBMCs. The receptor comes from a woman aged 55-70 years in good health and CMV-seropositive. The chain links TRBV7-2 to TRBJ1-1, with 7 bases matching TRBD1. The DNA of the CDR3 is TGTGCCAGCAGCATCTCAGGGGGCACTGAAGCTTTCTTT. Protein product: CASSISGGTEAFF.